Shown below are 20 T cell receptor beta chains from a single sample sequenced in a study of T cells after yellow fever vaccination. TCRdb reprocessed the 5' RACE reads via MiXCR and lists one record per CDR3 protein. The table has 100,000 to 150,000 distinct CDR3 sequences, approximately 9% seen once. This sample comprised CD8+ T cells sorted from PBMCs, obtained on the day of the yellow fever booster vaccination. The receptors originated from a man between 18 and 35 years old who received the YFV17D yellow fever vaccine.

The V gene is TRBV4-2, the J gene TRBJ1-5, with D possibly TRBD1 on 5 matching bases. V lost 0 bases, J lost 6 bases, and 15 bases lay in between. The CDR3 spans 16 residues. Germline V gene lookup returns CDR1 LGHNA and CDR2 YNFKEQ. This CDR3 reads CASSQDGLVGLQPQHF. CDR3 in DNA: TGTGCCAGCAGCCAAGATGGGCTCGTGGGGCTTCAGCCCCAGCATTTT.

This clonotype was recorded at least ten times. V is TRBV12-3 or TRBV12-4 and J is TRBJ2-2; maybe TRBD1 (5 bases). Trimming stripped 4 bases from V and 5 bases from J, with 8 bases between. The length of the CDR3 is 13 residues. CDR3 region: CASSWTSTGELFF. CDR3 DNA: TGTGCCAGCAGTTGGACATCAACCGGGGAGCTGTTTTTT.

This clonotype occurred a few times. The chain has TRBV27 and TRBJ2-1, with D perhaps TRBD1 or TRBD2 (5 bases each). CDR3 length: 15 amino acids. The V and J ends lost 4 bases and 3 bases respectively, with 13 bases between them. Germline CDR1 reads MNHEY; CDR2 reads SMNVEV (reference sequence). CDR3 bases: TGTGCCAGCAGTTCCCCGGGGCCCCTCTACAATGAGCAGTTCTTC. Its protein is CASSSPGPLYNEQFF.

Ten or more counts support this clonotype. The chain joins TRBV20-1 to TRBJ2-4; D gene uncertain. Germline assignment: CDR1 DFQATT and CDR2 SNEGSKA (reference sequence). V gave up 5 bases and J gave up 0 bases, with 5 bases separating them. The CDR3 is made up of 12 amino acids. CDR3 in DNA: TGCAGTGCTGGGCTAGCCAAAAACATTCAGTACTTC. Protein sequence: CSAGLAKNIQYF.

The V and J genes are TRBV6-2 or TRBV6-3 and TRBJ1-2, with D perhaps TRBD1 (6 bases). Trimming left V 4 bases short and J 4 bases short, with 16 bases between. Germline V gene data show CDR1 as MNHEY and CDR2 as SVGEGT. The CDR3 spans 15 residues. The CDR3 loop is CASSFGGASAYGYTF. The CDR3 DNA is TGTGCCAGCAGTTTTGGGGGCGCATCTGCCTATGGCTACACCTTC.

The V call is TRBV4-1, the J call TRBJ2-2, with 12 bases matching TRBD2. Trimming took 0 bases from V and 3 from J; bases not matched to a gene: 8. This CDR3 contains 19 residues. Germline V gene sequence: CDR1 MGHRA, CDR2 YSYEKL. As DNA, the CDR3 is TGCGCCAGCAGCCAAGAGATGTCTAGCGGGGGGGTCGACACCGGGGAGCTGTTTTTT. It codes for CASSQEMSSGGVDTGELFF.

The chain joins TRBV11-2 to TRBJ2-7; unclear D gene. The V gene lost 1 base and the J gene lost 4 bases, with 8 bases spanning the gap. The CDR3 spans 13 residues. The germline V gene encodes CDR1 SGHAT and CDR2 FQNNGV. CDR3 bases: TGTGCCAGCAGCTTAGCGTTGGGTTACGAGCAGTACGTC. This encodes CASSLALGYEQYV.

The gene calls are TRBV7-9 and TRBJ1-4; 7 positions match TRBD1. J was trimmed by 14 bases and V by 3 bases; bases with no gene match: 6. The CDR3 has 12 residues. Germline V gives CDR1 SEHNR, CDR2 FQNEAQ (reference sequence). The CDR3 reads CASSFTGAFLFF. The CDR3 DNA reads as TGTGCCAGCAGCTTTACAGGGGCGTTTCTGTTTTTT.

This clonotype has a count of ten or more. V gene TRBV5-1 combines with J gene TRBJ2-6, with D tentatively TRBD1 or TRBD2 (5 bases each). The CDR3 covers 14 residues. Germline CDR1 is SGHRS and CDR2 is YFSETQ. Trimming stripped 7 bases from V and 0 bases from J, with 8 bases between. CDR3 residues: CASGGGSGANVLTF. The CDR3 DNA reads TGCGCCAGCGGTGGGGGCTCTGGGGCCAACGTCCTGACTTTC.

This clonotype came up a few times. The rearrangement joins TRBV7-9 to TRBJ2-5; D not resolved. Germline assignment: CDR1 SEHNR and CDR2 FQNEAQ (reference sequence). Trimming took off 5 bases at V and 4 bases at J, with 14 bases between the two ends. CDR3 length: 14 amino acids. The CDR3 DNA is TGTGCCAGCAGCCCTCCCTGGGCACCAGAGACCCAGTACTTC. Protein: CASSPPWAPETQYF. The full variable domain, rest sourced from reference TRBV7-9 and TRBJ2-5, is DTGVSQNPRHKITKRGQNVTFRCDPISEHNRLYWYRQTLGQGPEFLTYFQNEAQLEKSRLLSDRFSAERPKGSFSTLEIQRTEQGDSAMYLCASSPPWAPETQYFGPGTRLLVL.

This clonotype was detected many times. The chain recombines TRBV7-8 with TRBJ2-2; D possibly corresponds to TRBD2 (5 bases). The CDR3 spans 17 residues. Looked up from germline, CDR1 is SGHVS and CDR2 is FQNEAQ. V lost 3 bases and J 7 bases, leaving 21 bases between the germline ends. The CDR3 loop is CASSFPRESVNHGELFF. CDR3 in DNA: TGTGCCAGCAGCTTCCCCCGGGAAAGCGTGAATCACGGGGAGCTGTTTTTT.

V and J are TRBV25-1 and TRBJ1-2; 7 bases fit TRBD1. Germline lookup yields CDR1 MGHDK and CDR2 SYGVNS. With 6 bases clipped from V and 6 bases from J, the junction kept 7 bases outside the gene matches. The CDR3 is made up of 13 amino acids. CDR3 protein: CASRPDREHGYTF. CDR3 in DNA: TGTGCCAGCAGACCTGACAGGGAGCATGGCTACACCTTC.

This clonotype was recorded at least ten times. This chain uses TRBV19 with TRBJ1-2, with 8 bases identical to TRBD1. The CDR3 consists of 15 residues. V lost 7 bases to trimming and J lost 7 bases; unmatched junction nucleotides: 14. The V gene's germline CDR1 is LNHDA and CDR2 SQIVND (reference sequence). CDR3 in DNA: TGTGCCAGTACCTTCCACGGACAGGGCCCTCTTGGCTACACCTTC. It yields the protein CASTFHGQGPLGYTF. The whole variable domain, filled in from reference TRBV19 and TRBJ1-2, reads DGGITQSPKYLFRKEGQNVTLSCEQNLNHDAMYWYRQDPGQGLRLIYYSQIVNDFQKGDIAEGYSVSREKKESFPLTVTSAQKNPTAFYLCASTFHGQGPLGYTFGSGTRLTVV.

This clonotype was seen repeatedly, ten times or more. The rearrangement uses TRBV4-1 and TRBJ1-2; 7 bases are a match to TRBD1. Germline assignment: CDR1 MGHRA and CDR2 YSYEKL. J was trimmed by 4 bases and V by 3 bases; bases with no gene match: 8. The CDR3 sequence is 15 residues long. CDR3 nucleotide sequence: TGCGCCAGCAGCCAGGGGACAGTGGCGGCCTATGGCTACACCTTC. Translating gives CASSQGTVAAYGYTF.

The table lists this clonotype with a count of one. The chain uses TRBV18 and TRBJ2-1, with D maybe TRBD1 (5 bases). Trimming removed 2 bases from V and 4 bases from J, with 6 bases in between. The CDR3 totals 13 residues. Per the germline V gene, CDR1 is KGHSH and CDR2 is LQKENI. This CDR3 is CASSPRTYNEQFF. The DNA of the CDR3 is TGTGCCAGCTCACCAAGGACATACAATGAGCAGTTCTTC.

The gene calls are TRBV7-3 and TRBJ2-7; D not certain. CDR3 length: 16 residues. Germline loops: CDR1 SGHTA, CDR2 FQGTGA. Trimming pared 0 bases from V and 3 bases from J, leaving 15 bases between. As DNA, the CDR3 is TGTGCCAGCAGCTTAACCCCCAGGCCTCACGACTACGAGCAGTACTTC. Translated, it gives CASSLTPRPHDYEQYF.

The table lists this clonotype with a few counts. The J gene is TRBJ1-5, the V gene TRBV27; TRBD1 matches 7 bases. The CDR3 is made up of 14 amino acids. CDR1 MNHEY and CDR2 SMNVEV come from the germline V gene (reference sequence). The V and J ends lost 3 bases and 3 bases, in that order; junction bases with no gene match: 2. CDR3 region: CASSFGTDNQPQHF. The CDR3 DNA follows: TGTGCCAGCAGTTTTGGGACAGACAATCAGCCCCAGCATTTT.

This clonotype was seen a few times. This chain joins TRBV4-3 and TRBJ2-3, with D tentatively TRBD1 (5 bases). Germline V gene data show CDR1 as LGHNA and CDR2 as YSLEER. V was pared by 0 bases and J by 6 bases, with 16 bases between. The CDR3 covers 16 residues. The CDR3 region has the DNA TGCGCCAGCAGCCAAGATAGAGTAGGGGCGCCGGATACGCAGTATTTT. This codes for CASSQDRVGAPDTQYF.

This clonotype came up a few times. The chain carries TRBV21-1 and TRBJ2-7; TRBD2, the table's D call, was not compared with the DNA. TRBV21-1 is reported as a pseudogene. CDR3 length: 16 amino acids. The CDR3 sequence: CATPGGSGGGTYEQYV. The CDR3, as DNA: TGTGCCACCCCTGGGGGTAGCGGGGGGGGCACCTACGAGCAGTACGTC.

This clonotype was seen at least ten times. The chain uses TRBV5-1 and TRBJ2-7, with D possibly matching TRBD2 (6 bases). The V gene lost 2 bases and the J gene lost 2 bases, with 11 bases spanning the gap. CDR3 length equals 14 residues. Germline-derived CDR1 and CDR2 are SGHRS and YFSETQ. The CDR3 region has the DNA TGCGCCAGCAGCTTCCCCGGGGGAACCTACGAGCAGTACTTC. Translated: CASSFPGGTYEQYF.